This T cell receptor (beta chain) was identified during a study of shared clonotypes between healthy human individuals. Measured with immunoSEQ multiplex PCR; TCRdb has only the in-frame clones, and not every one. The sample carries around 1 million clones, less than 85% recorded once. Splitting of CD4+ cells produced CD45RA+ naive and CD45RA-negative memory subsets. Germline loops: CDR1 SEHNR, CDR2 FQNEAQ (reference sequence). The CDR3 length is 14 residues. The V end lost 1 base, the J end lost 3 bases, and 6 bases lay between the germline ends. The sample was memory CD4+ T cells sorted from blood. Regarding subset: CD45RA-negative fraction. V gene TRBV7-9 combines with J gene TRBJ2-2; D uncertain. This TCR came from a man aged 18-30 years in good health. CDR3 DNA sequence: TGTGCCAGCAGCTTAGGGGGATACACCGGGGAGCTGTTTTTT. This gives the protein CASSLGGYTGELFF.